A selection of T cell receptor beta chains follows, all from one sample in a study of vaccination and CD4 T cells after COVID-19. No antigen has been identified for these receptors. In TCRdb, the PCR reads were re-called with MiXCR into one record per CDR3 protein. The sample includes fewer than 10,000 distinct CDR3 sequences, 61% of them seen just once. Specimen: cultured CD4+ T cells from blood, collected after SARS-CoV-2 vaccination. Source of these receptors: a human donor with COVID-19. Both conserved end residues are part of each CDR3. The D gene is left open where the match is weak. The listing skips clone size in some rows; elsewhere it reads once, few, many or a size class.

>TRBJ1-2|-|TRBV6-1|large
CASSARGAFGYTF
TGTGCCAGCAGTGCTCGGGGGGCGTTTGGCTACACCTTC
>TRBJ2-5|-|TRBV6-5|-
CASSYSSQETQYF
TGTGCCAGCAGTTACTCGAGCCAAGAGACCCAGTACTTC
>TRBJ2-1|-|TRBV7-9|-
CASSLGGSGGEGQFF
TGTGCCAGCAGCTTAGGTGGTAGCGGAGGAGAAGGGCAGTTCTTC
>TRBJ1-2|TRBD1|TRBV6-5|-
CASSSGQGYYGYTF
TGTGCCAGCAGTTCAGGACAGGGCTACTATGGCTACACCTTC
>TRBJ2-7|-|TRBV6-1|large
CASSGVEDGEQYF
TGTGCCAGCAGCGGGGTGGAGGACGGCGAGCAGTACTTC
>TRBJ2-3|-|TRBV7-3|-
CASSSVSDTQYF
TGTGCCAGCAGCTCCGTTAGCGATACGCAGTATTTT
>TRBJ2-5|TRBD1|TRBV7-2|few
CASSPGTGELTQYF
TGTGCCAGCAGCCCCGGGACAGGGGAGTTGACCCAGTACTTC
>TRBJ2-3|TRBD1|TRBV2|few
CASSDRGFADTQYF
TGTGCCAGCAGTGACAGGGGGTTCGCAGATACGCAGTATTTT
>TRBJ2-7|TRBD1|TRBV7-2|medium-sized
CASNGQGRSYEQYF
TGTGCCAGCAATGGACAGGGGCGGTCCTACGAGCAGTACTTC
>TRBJ1-1|TRBD1|TRBV12-3/TRBV12-4|-
CASRGEGARGTEAFF
TGTGCCAGCAGGGGGGAGGGGGCGCGGGGCACTGAAGCTTTCTTT
>TRBJ1-1|-|TRBV11-3|-
CASSTREGMNTEAFF
TGTGCCAGCAGCACCCGTGAGGGGATGAACACTGAAGCTTTCTTT
>TRBJ2-5|-|TRBV5-1|-
CASSVDIPLGTQYF
TGCGCCAGCAGCGTAGATATCCCCTTAGGGACCCAGTACTTC
>TRBJ1-6|-|TRBV7-9|few
CASSLGSSYNSPLHF
TGTGCCAGCAGCTTAGGGAGCTCCTATAATTCACCCCTCCACTTT
>TRBJ1-2|TRBD1|TRBV28|few
CASSLTGSYGYTF
TGTGCCAGCAGTCTGACAGGGTCCTATGGCTACACCTTC
>TRBJ2-2|TRBD2|TRBV6-1|-
CASRLDSMGLATGELFF
TGTGCCAGCAGACTCGACAGCATGGGACTAGCGACCGGGGAGCTGTTTTTT
>TRBJ2-5|-|TRBV6-5|-
CASSYGGGQGGTQYF
TGTGCCAGCAGTTACGGCGGGGGGCAGGGGGGGACCCAGTACTTC
>TRBJ1-2|-|TRBV4-1|medium-sized
CASSHAFGYTF
TGCGCCAGCAGCCACGCTTTTGGCTACACCTTC
>TRBJ2-5|-|TRBV20-1|-
CSAFFGTQYF
TGCAGTGCTTTTTTTGGGACCCAGTACTTC
>TRBJ2-3|-|TRBV20-1|-
CSAPPGLALGTQYF
TGCAGTGCTCCCCCTGGTTTGGCACTAGGTACGCAGTATTTT
>TRBJ1-2|-|TRBV2|medium-sized
CASTRPVPGDGYTF
TGTGCCAGCACCCGCCCGGTCCCAGGGGACGGCTACACCTTC
>TRBJ2-3|TRBD2|TRBV20-1|-
CSARVTAGGQTDTQYF
TGCAGTGCTAGAGTAACTGCGGGGGGGCAAACAGATACGCAGTATTTT
>TRBJ1-1|TRBD1|TRBV20-1|-
CSARPDRGPAFF
TGCAGTGCTAGGCCCGACAGGGGCCCAGCTTTCTTT
>TRBJ1-1|-|TRBV12-5|-
CASGLDRVVSEAFF
TGTGCTAGTGGTTTGGACAGGGTAGTCTCTGAAGCTTTCTTT
>TRBJ2-3|-|TRBV7-9|-
CASSFRVGTNTDTQYF
TGTGCCAGCAGCTTCCGAGTAGGGACAAACACAGATACGCAGTATTTT
>TRBJ2-5|TRBD2|TRBV20-1|-
CSARPSGGAVGETQYF
TGCAGTGCTAGGCCTAGCGGGGGGGCGGTAGGCGAGACCCAGTACTTC
>TRBJ1-2|-|TRBV20-1|-
CSAKTDRTMGYTF
TGCAGTGCTAAGACAGACCGGACTATGGGCTACACCTTC
>TRBJ2-6|TRBD1|TRBV19|large
CASHSGTGNSGANVLTF
TGTGCCAGTCATTCCGGGACAGGGAACTCTGGGGCCAACGTCCTGACTTTC
>TRBJ1-1|TRBD1|TRBV6-1|-
CATSGGSGTTEAFF
TGTGCCACCTCAGGGGGATCAGGGACCACTGAAGCTTTCTTT
>TRBJ2-5|TRBD1|TRBV11-2|-
CASSLARDRGVVTQYF
TGTGCCAGCAGCTTAGCCCGGGACAGGGGAGTGGTGACCCAGTACTTC
>TRBJ2-5|-|TRBV4-1|-
CASSQETLGQETQYF
TGCGCCAGCAGCCAAGAAACCCTAGGGCAAGAGACCCAGTACTTC
>TRBJ2-1|TRBD2|TRBV6-5|-
CASSYSASGGSNEQFF
TGTGCCAGCAGTTACTCGGCTAGCGGGGGCTCCAATGAGCAGTTCTTC
>TRBJ1-2|-|TRBV20-1|-
CSARESGTYYGYTF
TGCAGTGCTAGGGAAAGCGGGACCTACTATGGCTACACCTTC
>TRBJ2-1|-|TRBV19|-
CASSPRTQGNEQFF
TGTGCCAGTAGCCCGAGAACCCAGGGGAATGAGCAGTTCTTC
>TRBJ1-1|-|TRBV23-1|-
CASNRGTTEAFF
TGCGCCAGCAACCGAGGGACCACTGAAGCTTTCTTT
>TRBJ2-7|-|TRBV6-2/TRBV6-3|-
CASSMIPYEQYF
TGTGCCAGCAGTATGATTCCCTACGAGCAGTACTTC
>TRBJ2-3|-|TRBV7-2|-
CASSFRGTASTDTQYF
TGTGCCAGCAGCTTTCGAGGTACGGCTAGCACAGATACGCAGTATTTT
>TRBJ1-1|-|TRBV11-3|-
CASSLERTEGYTEAFF
TGTGCCAGCAGCTTAGAGCGGACAGAAGGATACACTGAAGCTTTCTTT
>TRBJ2-2|-|TRBV7-2|-
CASSRASGLQGGELFF
TGTGCCAGCAGCCGGGCCTCGGGACTCCAGGGCGGGGAGCTGTTTTTT